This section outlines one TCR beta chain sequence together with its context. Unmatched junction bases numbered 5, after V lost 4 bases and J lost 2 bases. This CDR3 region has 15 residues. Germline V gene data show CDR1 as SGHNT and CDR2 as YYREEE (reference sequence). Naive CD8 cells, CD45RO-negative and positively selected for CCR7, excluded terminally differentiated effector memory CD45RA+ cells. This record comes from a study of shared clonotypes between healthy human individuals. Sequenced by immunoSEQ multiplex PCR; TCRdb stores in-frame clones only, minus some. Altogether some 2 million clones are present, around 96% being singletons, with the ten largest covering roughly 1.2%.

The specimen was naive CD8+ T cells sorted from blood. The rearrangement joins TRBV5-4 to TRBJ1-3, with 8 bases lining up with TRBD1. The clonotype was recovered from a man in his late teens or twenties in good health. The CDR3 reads CASSQDRGTGNTIYF. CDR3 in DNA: TGTGCCAGCAGCCAAGACAGGGGCACTGGAAACACCATATATTTT.